This entry lists 21 T cell receptor beta chains sequenced from one sample in a study of CD8 T cells in Susac syndrome. RNA was extracted with the RNeasy kit, and a quantity of roughly 0.45 to 1 ug was reverse transcribed using random hexamers. TCRdb redid the calling of the immunoSEQ multiplex PCR reads with MiXCR, one entry per CDR3 protein. The top ten clones hold 0.75% of a sample with roughly 52,000 distinct CDR3 sequences, 85% to 95% of them seen once. The source material was CD8+ T cells from PBMCs. The source of these receptors is a human donor with Susac syndrome.

The chain has TRBV20-1 and TRBJ1-6; D unclear. CDR1 and CDR2 (germline): DFQATT, SNEGSKA (reference sequence). V shed 1 base and J shed 4 bases, with 14 bases lying between them. This CDR3 is built from 16 residues. The CDR3 is CSARGVEQPYNSPLHF. The CDR3 DNA is TGCAGTGCTAGAGGTGTCGAACAGCCATATAATTCACCCCTCCACTTT.

The chain combines TRBV5-6 with TRBJ2-4; TRBD2 matches 7 bases. The CDR3 extends over 17 amino acids. Germline assignment: CDR1 SGHDT and CDR2 YYEEEE. After removal of 0 bases from V and 0 bases from J, the junction contained 6 bases not matched to a gene. The CDR3 sequence: CASSLEGGPLAKNIQYF. In DNA form, the CDR3 reads TGTGCCAGCAGCTTGGAGGGAGGGCCCCTAGCCAAAAACATTCAGTACTTC.

The gene calls are TRBV27 and TRBJ1-2, with 9 bases fitting TRBD1. The CDR3 is 14 residues long. V dropped 2 bases and J dropped 6; count of bases not matched to a gene: 4. CDR1 is MNHEY, CDR2 SMNVEV, per germline (reference sequence). CDR3 region: CASSLTGGADGYTF. In DNA, the CDR3 is TGTGCCAGCAGTTTAACAGGGGGCGCGGATGGCTACACCTTC.

The rearrangement joins TRBV4-3 to TRBJ2-2, with 12 nucleotides matching TRBD2. CDR3 size: 19 residues. Trimming took 0 bases from V and 5 from J; bases not matched to a gene: 10. The germline V gene encodes CDR1 LGHNA and CDR2 YSLEER. The CDR3 DNA sequence: TGCGCCAGCAGCCAAGAGGCTAGCGGGGGGGCCACGAGGACCGGGGAGCTGTTTTTT. Amino acid sequence: CASSQEASGGATRTGELFF.

The rearrangement uses TRBV7-3 and TRBJ2-6, with D possibly matching TRBD2 (7 bases). Deletions cut 5 bases from V and 0 bases from J, with 20 bases between. The CDR3 is 19 amino acids. Looked up from germline, CDR1 is SGHTA and CDR2 is FQGTGA. CDR3 sequence reads: CASSPPRPGGHSGANVLTF. Here the CDR3 DNA reads TGTGCCAGCAGCCCGCCGCGACCGGGGGGCCACTCTGGGGCCAACGTCCTGACTTTC. Variable domain in full (rest from reference TRBV7-3 and TRBJ2-6): GAGVSQTPSNKVTEKGKYVELRCDPISGHTALYWYRQSLGQGPEFLIYFQGTGAADDSGLPNDRFFAVRPEGSVSTLKIQRTERGDSAVYLCASSPPRPGGHSGANVLTFGAGSRLTVL.

The gene calls are TRBV27 and TRBJ2-7, with a tentative D call TRBD2 (7 bases). Germline V gene sequence: CDR1 MNHEY, CDR2 SMNVEV (reference sequence). CDR3 length equals 14 residues. The V gene lost 4 bases and the J gene lost 3 bases, with 13 bases spanning the gap. CDR3 in amino acids: CASSWGGRFYEQYF. The CDR3 nucleotides read TGTGCCAGCAGTTGGGGGGGCCGCTTCTACGAGCAGTACTTC.

V gene TRBV28 combines with J gene TRBJ2-7; 7 positions agree with TRBD2. With 1 base clipped from V and 3 bases from J, the junction kept 6 bases outside the gene matches. The CDR3 runs to 15 residues. The germline gives CDR1 MDHEN, CDR2 SYDVKM. The CDR3 here is CASSLSGLADYEQYF. CDR3 bases: TGTGCCAGCAGTTTATCGGGGCTAGCGGACTACGAGCAGTACTTC.

The J gene is TRBJ2-1, the V gene TRBV7-9, with 8 bases matching TRBD2. Germline V gene sequence: CDR1 SEHNR, CDR2 FQNEAQ (reference sequence). The trim removed 3 bases at V and 2 bases at J, leaving 9 bases unmatched. This CDR3 spans 17 amino acids. As DNA, the CDR3 is TGTGCCAGCAGCTTTAAAGAGCGGGGGACGACCTACAATGAGCAGTTCTTC. Protein product: CASSFKERGTTYNEQFF.

V usage is TRBV4-3 and J usage is TRBJ2-3; D may be TRBD1 or TRBD2 (6 bases each). This CDR3 is built from 17 residues. CDR1 and CDR2 from the germline V gene are LGHNA and YSLEER. Trimming shortened V by 4 bases and J by 2 bases, and 19 bases separated the two germline ends. The CDR3, as DNA: TGCGCCAGCAGCCCCGCGGACGGGGGCCCAATCACAGATACGCAGTATTTT. It is translated as CASSPADGGPITDTQYF.

The rearrangement joins TRBV2 to TRBJ1-5; 9 nucleotides line up with TRBD1. Germline loops: CDR1 SNHLY, CDR2 FYNNEI. The CDR3 runs to 14 residues. V dropped 4 bases and J dropped 5; count of bases not matched to a gene: 3. CDR3 sequence: CASSAGQGHQPQHF. In DNA, the CDR3 is TGTGCCAGCAGTGCGGGACAGGGCCATCAGCCCCAGCATTTT.

On this clonotype: The junction does not match germline at one end; this may be a read error. The chain combines TRBV7-3 with TRBJ1-5; D call uncertain. Germline assignment: CDR1 SGHTA and CDR2 FQGTGA. The CDR3 is 10 amino acids. CDR3: CASSSQPQHF. CDR3 sequence (DNA): TGTGCCAGCAGCAGTCAGCCCCAGCATTTT.

The chain combines TRBV12-5 with TRBJ1-1, with 7 bases fitting TRBD1. Germline trimming cut 6 bases from V and 8 bases from J; bases unmatched to any gene: 12. The CDR3 sequence is 14 residues long. Per germline, CDR1 LGHNT and CDR2 FRNRAP. The chain's CDR3 is CASGPGTALGEAFF. In DNA form, the CDR3 reads TGTGCTAGTGGACCCGGGACAGCCCTGGGGGAAGCTTTCTTT.

The rearrangement uses TRBV4-2 and TRBJ2-3; TRBD1 is a possible D gene (6 bases). This CDR3 has 16 amino acids. V shed 2 bases and J shed 0 bases, with 12 bases lying between them. Germline V CDR1 and CDR2: LGHNA, YNFKEQ. CDR3 in DNA: TGTGCCAGCAGCCAAAGTACAGGGCCCAGCACAGATACGCAGTATTTT. It codes for CASSQSTGPSTDTQYF.

CDR3 in DNA: TGCAGCGTGGGGGTACCTGAAGCTTTCTTT. It is translated as CSVGVPEAFF. This chain joins TRBV29-1 and TRBJ1-1, with a tentative D call TRBD1 (5 bases). Germline V gives CDR1 SQVTM, CDR2 ANQGSEA. This CDR3 is 10 amino acids long. Trimming cost V 6 bases and J 6 bases, with 8 bases left between them.

The CDR3 region has the DNA TGTGCCAGCAGCAAAGACCAGGGTGTGGAGACCCAGTACTTC. Translation gives CASSKDQGVETQYF. This chain uses TRBV21-1 with TRBJ2-5; the D call in the table, TRBD1, was not verified against the DNA. TRBV21-1 corresponds to a pseudogene. This CDR3 has 14 residues.

The gene calls are TRBV15 and TRBJ1-2; no clear D gene. Germline V gives CDR1 LNHNV, CDR2 YYDKDF (reference sequence). This CDR3 has 12 amino acids. Trimming shortened V by 3 bases and J by 8 bases, and 10 bases separated the two germline ends. This CDR3 is CATSSPAGGYTF. CDR3 nucleotide sequence: TGTGCCACCAGCAGCCCAGCGGGGGGCTACACCTTC. Full variable domain (remainder filled in from reference TRBV15 and TRBJ1-2): DAMVIQNPRYQVTQFGKPVTLSCSQTLNHNVMYWYQQKSSQAPKLLFHYYDKDFNNEADTPDNFQSRRPNTSFCFLDIRSPGLGDTAMYLCATSSPAGGYTFGSGTRLTVV.

The chain recombines TRBV15 with TRBJ2-1, with TRBD2 identical over 8 bases. Germline V gene sequence: CDR1 LNHNV, CDR2 YYDKDF (reference sequence). The CDR3 loop spans 16 amino acids. The V and J ends lost 0 bases and 7 bases, in that order; junction bases with no gene match: 8. The CDR3: CATSRDQRGLDNEQFF. The CDR3 DNA reads as TGTGCCACCAGCAGAGACCAGCGGGGGTTGGATAATGAGCAGTTCTTC.

This clonotype was seen a single time. V and J are TRBV2 and TRBJ1-2, with D uncertain. Trimming pared 1 base from V and 4 bases from J, leaving 7 bases between. Per the germline V gene, CDR1 is SNHLY and CDR2 is FYNNEI. The CDR3 contains 13 residues. The CDR3 loop reads CASSEDGVYGYTF. The DNA of the CDR3 is TGTGCCAGCAGTGAAGACGGGGTCTATGGCTACACCTTC.

The rearrangement uses TRBV15 and TRBJ2-7, with 7 bases lining up with TRBD1. The CDR3 has 14 amino acids. With 5 bases clipped from V and 6 bases from J, the junction kept 10 bases outside the gene matches. The germline V gene has CDR1 LNHNV and CDR2 YYDKDF (reference sequence). The CDR3 is CATSPGQNSGEQYF. DNA of the CDR3: TGTGCCACCAGCCCGGGACAGAACTCTGGCGAGCAGTACTTC.

The rearrangement joins TRBV4-3 to TRBJ1-2, with D unresolved. The germline V gene has CDR1 LGHNA and CDR2 YSLEER. The CDR3 spans 15 residues. V was shortened by 3 bases and J by 3 bases, with 14 bases between the two germline ends. CDR3 coding DNA: TGCGCCAGCAGCCAGGGTACGTGGCAGGACTATGGCTACACCTTC. The encoded protein is CASSQGTWQDYGYTF.

The chain is built from TRBV6-2 or TRBV6-3 and TRBJ1-1; the D is unclear. The V and J ends lost 8 bases and 4 bases respectively, with 11 bases between them. The V gene's germline CDR1 is MNHEY and CDR2 SVGEGT. The CDR3 totals 12 residues. The CDR3 DNA sequence: TGTGCCAGCGAGGAAGGGTCCACTGAAGCTTTCTTT. Amino acids: CASEEGSTEAFF.